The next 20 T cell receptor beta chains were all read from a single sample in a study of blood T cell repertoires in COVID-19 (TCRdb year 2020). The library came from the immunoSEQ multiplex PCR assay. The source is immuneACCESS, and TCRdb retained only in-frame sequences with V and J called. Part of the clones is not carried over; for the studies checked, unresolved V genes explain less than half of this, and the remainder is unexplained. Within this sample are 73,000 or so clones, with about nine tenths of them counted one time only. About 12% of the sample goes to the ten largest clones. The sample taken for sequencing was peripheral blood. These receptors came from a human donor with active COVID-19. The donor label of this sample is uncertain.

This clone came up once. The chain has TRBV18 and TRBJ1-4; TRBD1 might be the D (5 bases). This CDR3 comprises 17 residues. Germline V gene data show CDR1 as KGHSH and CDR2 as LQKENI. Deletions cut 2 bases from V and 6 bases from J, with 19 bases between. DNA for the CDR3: TGTGCCAGCTCACCATTTGGCACCGGGACTGGGTATGAAAAACTGTTTTTT. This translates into CASSPFGTGTGYEKLFF.

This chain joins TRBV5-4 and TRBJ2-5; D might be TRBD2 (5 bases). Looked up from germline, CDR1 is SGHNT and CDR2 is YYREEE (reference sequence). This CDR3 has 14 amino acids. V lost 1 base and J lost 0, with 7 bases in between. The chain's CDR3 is CASSLRRDQETQYF. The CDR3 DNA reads TGTGCCAGCAGCTTGAGGCGGGACCAAGAGACCCAGTACTTC.

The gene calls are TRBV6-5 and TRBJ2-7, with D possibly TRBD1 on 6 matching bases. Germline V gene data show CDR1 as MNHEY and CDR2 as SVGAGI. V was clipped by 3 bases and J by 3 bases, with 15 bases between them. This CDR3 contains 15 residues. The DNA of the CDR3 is TGTGCCAGCAGTTATATGACAGGTGGGATCTACGAGCAGTACTTC. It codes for CASSYMTGGIYEQYF.

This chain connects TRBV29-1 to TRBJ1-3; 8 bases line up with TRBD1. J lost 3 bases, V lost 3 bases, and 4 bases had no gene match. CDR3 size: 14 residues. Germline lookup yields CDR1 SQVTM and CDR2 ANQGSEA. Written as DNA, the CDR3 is TGCAGCGTTGACAGGGGGCTGAGTGGAAACACCATATATTTT. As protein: CSVDRGLSGNTIYF.

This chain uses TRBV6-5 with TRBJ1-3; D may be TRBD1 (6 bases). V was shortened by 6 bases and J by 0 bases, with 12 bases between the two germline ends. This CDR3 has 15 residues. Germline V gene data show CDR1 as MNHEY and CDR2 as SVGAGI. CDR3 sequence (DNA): TGTGCCAGCAGACGTGTAGGGGGCTCTGGAAACACCATATATTTT. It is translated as CASRRVGGSGNTIYF.

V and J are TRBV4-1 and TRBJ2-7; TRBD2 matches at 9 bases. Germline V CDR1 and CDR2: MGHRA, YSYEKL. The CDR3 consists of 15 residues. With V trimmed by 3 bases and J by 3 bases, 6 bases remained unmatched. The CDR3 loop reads CASSQGGGRGYEQYF. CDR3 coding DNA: TGCGCCAGCAGCCAGGGCGGCGGGAGGGGCTACGAGCAGTACTTC.

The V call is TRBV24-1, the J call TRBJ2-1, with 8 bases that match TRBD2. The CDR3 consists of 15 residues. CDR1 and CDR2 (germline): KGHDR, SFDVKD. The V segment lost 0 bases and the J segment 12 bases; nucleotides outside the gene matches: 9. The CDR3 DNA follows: TGTGCCACCAGTGATTTGGTAGCGGGGCTTACTAGGCAGTTCTTC. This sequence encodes CATSDLVAGLTRQFF.

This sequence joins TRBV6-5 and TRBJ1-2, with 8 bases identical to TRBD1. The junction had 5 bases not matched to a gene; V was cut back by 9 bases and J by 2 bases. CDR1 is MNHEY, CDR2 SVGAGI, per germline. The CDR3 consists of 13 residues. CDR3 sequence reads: CASLDRANYGYTF. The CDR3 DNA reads TGTGCCAGTCTGGACAGGGCAAACTATGGCTACACCTTC.

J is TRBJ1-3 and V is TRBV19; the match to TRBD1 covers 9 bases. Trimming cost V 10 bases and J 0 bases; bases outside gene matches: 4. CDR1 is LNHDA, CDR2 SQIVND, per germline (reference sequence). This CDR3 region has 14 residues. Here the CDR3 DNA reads TGTGCCACCCAGGACAGGGGCTCTGGAAACACCATATATTTT. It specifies CATQDRGSGNTIYF. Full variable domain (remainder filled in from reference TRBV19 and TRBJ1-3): DGGITQSPKYLFRKEGQNVTLSCEQNLNHDAMYWYRQDPGQGLRLIYYSQIVNDFQKGDIAEGYSVSREKKESFPLTVTSAQKNPTAFYLCATQDRGSGNTIYFGEGSWLTVV.

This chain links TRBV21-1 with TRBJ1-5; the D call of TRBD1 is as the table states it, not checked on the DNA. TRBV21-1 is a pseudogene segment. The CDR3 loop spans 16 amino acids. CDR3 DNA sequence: TGTGCCAGCAGCAAAAGGAACAGGGAAGGGGGTCAGCCCCAGCATTTT. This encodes CASSKRNREGGQPQHF.

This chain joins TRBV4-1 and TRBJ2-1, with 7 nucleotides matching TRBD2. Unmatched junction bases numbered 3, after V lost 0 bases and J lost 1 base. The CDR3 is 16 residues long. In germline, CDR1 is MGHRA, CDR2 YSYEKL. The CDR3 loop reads CASSQDRGGSYNEQFF. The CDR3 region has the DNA TGCGCCAGCAGCCAAGATCGGGGAGGGTCCTACAATGAGCAGTTCTTC.

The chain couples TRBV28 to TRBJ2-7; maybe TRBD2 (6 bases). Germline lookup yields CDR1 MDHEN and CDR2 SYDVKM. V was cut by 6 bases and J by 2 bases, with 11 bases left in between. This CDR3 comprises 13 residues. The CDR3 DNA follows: TGTGCCAGCAGGGGGACTCTGCCCTACGAGCAGTACTTC. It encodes CASRGTLPYEQYF.

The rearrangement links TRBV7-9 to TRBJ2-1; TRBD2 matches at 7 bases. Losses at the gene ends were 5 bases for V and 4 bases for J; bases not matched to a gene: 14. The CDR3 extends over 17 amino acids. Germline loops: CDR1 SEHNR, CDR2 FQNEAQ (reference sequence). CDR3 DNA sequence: TGTGCCAGCAGCCTCCCCCGCGGGGGAAAAAATTACAATGAGCAGTTCTTC. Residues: CASSLPRGGKNYNEQFF.

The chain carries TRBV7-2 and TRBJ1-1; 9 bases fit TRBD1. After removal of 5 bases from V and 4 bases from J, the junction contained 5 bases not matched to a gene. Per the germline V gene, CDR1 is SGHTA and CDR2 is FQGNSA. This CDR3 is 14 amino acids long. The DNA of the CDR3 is TGTGCCAGCAGCCTAGGGACAGGGCGCACTGAAGCTTTCTTT. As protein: CASSLGTGRTEAFF.

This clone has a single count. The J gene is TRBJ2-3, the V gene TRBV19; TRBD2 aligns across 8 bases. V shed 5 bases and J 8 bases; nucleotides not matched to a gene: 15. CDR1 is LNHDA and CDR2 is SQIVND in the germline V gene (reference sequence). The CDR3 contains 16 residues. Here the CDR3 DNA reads TGTGCCAGTAGTCCCTCACTAGCGGCATCCGACGGTACGCAGTATTTT. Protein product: CASSPSLAASDGTQYF. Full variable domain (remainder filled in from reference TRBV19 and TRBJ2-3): DGGITQSPKYLFRKEGQNVTLSCEQNLNHDAMYWYRQDPGQGLRLIYYSQIVNDFQKGDIAEGYSVSREKKESFPLTVTSAQKNPTAFYLCASSPSLAASDGTQYFGPGTRLTVL.

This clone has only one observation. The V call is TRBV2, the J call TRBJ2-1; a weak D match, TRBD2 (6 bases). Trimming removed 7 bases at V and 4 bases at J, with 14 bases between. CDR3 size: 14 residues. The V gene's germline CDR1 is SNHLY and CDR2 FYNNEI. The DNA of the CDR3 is TGTGCCAGCAAGGAGGGAGAGACTTACAATGAGCAGTTCTTC. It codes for CASKEGETYNEQFF.

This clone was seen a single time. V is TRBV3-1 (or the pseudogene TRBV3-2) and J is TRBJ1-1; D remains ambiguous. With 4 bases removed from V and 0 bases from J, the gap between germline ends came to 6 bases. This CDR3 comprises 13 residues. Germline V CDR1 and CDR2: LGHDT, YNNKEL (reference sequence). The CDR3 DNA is TGTGCCAGCAGCCCTAGACTGAACACTGAAGCTTTCTTT. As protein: CASSPRLNTEAFF.

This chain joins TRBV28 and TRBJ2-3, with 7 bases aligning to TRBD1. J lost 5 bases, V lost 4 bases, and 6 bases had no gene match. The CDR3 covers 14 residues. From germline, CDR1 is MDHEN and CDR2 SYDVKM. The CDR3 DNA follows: TGTGCCAGCAGTTCGGGACAGTGGGGAGATACGCAGTATTTT. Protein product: CASSSGQWGDTQYF.

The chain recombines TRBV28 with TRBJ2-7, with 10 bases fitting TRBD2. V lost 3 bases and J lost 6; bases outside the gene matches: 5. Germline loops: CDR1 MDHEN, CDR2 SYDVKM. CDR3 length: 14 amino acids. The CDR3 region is CASSFRTSGLEQYF. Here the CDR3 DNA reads TGTGCCAGCAGTTTCCGGACTAGCGGCCTCGAGCAGTACTTC.

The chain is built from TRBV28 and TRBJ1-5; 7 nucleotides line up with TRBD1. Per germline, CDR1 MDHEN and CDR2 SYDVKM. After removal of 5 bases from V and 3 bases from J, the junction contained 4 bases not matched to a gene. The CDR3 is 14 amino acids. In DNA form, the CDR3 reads TGTGCCAGCAGTCCGGGACAGTACAATCAGCCCCAGCATTTT. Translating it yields CASSPGQYNQPQHF. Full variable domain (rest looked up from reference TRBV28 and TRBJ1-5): DVKVTQSSRYLVKRTGEKVFLECVQDMDHENMFWYRQDPGLGLRLIYFSYDVKMKEKGDIPEGYSVSREKKERFSLILESASTNQTSMYLCASSPGQYNQPQHFGDGTRLSIL.